The TCR beta chain described here comes from a study of Tregs in tolerant kidney transplant recipients. Study-level findings and limits: Nucleotide sequences could not be compared across some patients' samples due to primer changes. Tolerant patients' donor-specific Tregs expanded beyond overall Tregs, suggesting antigen-driven growth.

This clone was observed once. What it binds is unknown. Only in-frame clones appear in the TCRdb table, and some are missing; sequencing was by immunoSEQ multiplex PCR. The top ten clones hold 0.35% to 0.55% of a sample with 85,000 to 100,000 clones, 90% to 95% of them seen once. The TCR comes from a human donor who received a combined kidney and bone marrow transplant. Source: CD4+ T cells from blood, taken before the transplant.

The CDR3 loop is CASSWAGGANYGYTF. The CDR3 coding sequence is TGCGCCAGCAGCTGGGCCGGGGGAGCTAACTATGGCTACACCTTC. V and J are TRBV5-1 and TRBJ1-2, with D possibly being TRBD1 (5 bases). This CDR3 is built from 15 residues. V dropped 3 bases and J dropped 0 bases, with 12 bases sitting between them. Germline-derived CDR1 and CDR2 are SGHRS and YFSETQ.